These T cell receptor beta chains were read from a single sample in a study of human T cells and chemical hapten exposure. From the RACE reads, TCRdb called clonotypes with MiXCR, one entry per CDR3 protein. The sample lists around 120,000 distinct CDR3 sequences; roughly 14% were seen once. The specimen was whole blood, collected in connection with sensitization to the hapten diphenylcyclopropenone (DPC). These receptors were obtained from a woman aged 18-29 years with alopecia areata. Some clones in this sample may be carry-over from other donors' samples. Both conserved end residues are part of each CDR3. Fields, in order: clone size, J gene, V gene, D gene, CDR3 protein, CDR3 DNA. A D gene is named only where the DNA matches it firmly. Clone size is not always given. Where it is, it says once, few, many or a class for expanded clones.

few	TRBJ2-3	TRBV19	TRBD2	CASSIPAGEGTDTQYF	TGTGCCAGTAGTATCCCAGCGGGGGAAGGCACAGATACGCAGTATTTT
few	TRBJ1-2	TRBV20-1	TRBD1	CSAASGTGDGNYGYTF	TGCAGTGCCGCGTCCGGGACAGGGGACGGAAACTATGGCTACACCTTC
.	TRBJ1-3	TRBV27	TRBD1	CANPLSGTVGNTIYF	TGTGCCAACCCTCTCTCCGGGACAGTCGGAAACACCATATATTTT
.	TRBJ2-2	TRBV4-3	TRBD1	CASSQLDRATGELFF	TGCGCCAGCAGCCAACTGGACAGGGCCACCGGGGAGCTGTTTTTT
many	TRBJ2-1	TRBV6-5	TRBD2	CASSSQRGGLLNEQFF	TGTGCCAGCAGTTCCCAGCGGGGGGGCCTTCTGAATGAGCAGTTCTTC
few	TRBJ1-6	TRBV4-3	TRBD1	CASSQGQGAYSPLHF	TGCGCCAGCAGCCAAGGGCAGGGGGCTTATTCACCCCTCCACTTT
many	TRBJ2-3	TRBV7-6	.	CASSLSLLDTQYF	TGTGCCAGCAGCTTAAGTCTCCTGGATACGCAGTATTTT
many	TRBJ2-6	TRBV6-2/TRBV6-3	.	CASSPASGANVLTF	TGTGCCAGCAGTCCGGCCTCTGGGGCCAACGTCCTGACTTTC
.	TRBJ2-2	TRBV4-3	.	CASSRRLQNPGELFF	TGCGCCAGCAGCCGCCGCTTACAGAACCCCGGGGAGCTGTTTTTT
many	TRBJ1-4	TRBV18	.	CASSPARRQTATNEKLFF	TGTGCCAGCTCACCTGCTCGCAGACAAACTGCAACTAATGAAAAACTGTTTTTT
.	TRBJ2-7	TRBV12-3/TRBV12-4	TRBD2	CASSLVVGLAGQYF	TGTGCCAGCAGTTTGGTCGTGGGACTAGCTGGGCAGTACTTC
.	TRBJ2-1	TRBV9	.	CASSAQPGGEQFF	TGTGCCAGCAGCGCCCAGCCCGGGGGTGAGCAGTTCTTC
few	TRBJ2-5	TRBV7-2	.	CASSLGVWAQYF	TGTGCCAGCAGCTTAGGGGTCTGGGCCCAGTACTTC
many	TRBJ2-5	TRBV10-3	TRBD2	CAISAASGGPSPTQYF	TGTGCCATCAGCGCCGCTAGCGGGGGGCCCTCTCCGACCCAGTACTTC
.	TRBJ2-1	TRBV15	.	CATSRDTRLLSSSYNEQFF	TGTGCCACCAGCAGAGATACAAGACTCCTATCGAGCTCCTACAATGAGCAGTTCTTC
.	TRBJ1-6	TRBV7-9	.	CASSLDAQRDSPLHF	TGTGCCAGCAGCTTAGATGCCCAGAGGGATTCACCCCTCCACTTT
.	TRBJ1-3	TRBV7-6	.	CASSLARQGPYFSGNTIYF	TGTGCCAGCAGCTTAGCGCGGCAGGGACCCTACTTCTCTGGAAACACCATATATTTT
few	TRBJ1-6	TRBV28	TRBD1	CAIPGQGNSPLHF	TGTGCCATCCCGGGACAGGGTAATTCACCCCTCCACTTT
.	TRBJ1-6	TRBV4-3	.	CASSQGEGKGSPLHF	TGCGCCAGCAGCCAAGGAGAAGGGAAGGGTTCACCCCTCCACTTT
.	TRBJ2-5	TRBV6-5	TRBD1	CASSYVRGTGEETQYF	TGTGCCAGCAGTTACGTTCGGGGGACAGGGGAAGAGACCCAGTACTTC
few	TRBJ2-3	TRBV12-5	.	CASGLLGVPTQYF	TGTGCTAGTGGTTTGCTAGGGGTCCCTACGCAGTATTTT
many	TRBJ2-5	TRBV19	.	CASSILGTGQETQYF	TGTGCCAGTAGTATACTGGGGACGGGGCAAGAGACCCAGTACTTC
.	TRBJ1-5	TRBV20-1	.	CSARDSPNQPQHF	TGCAGTGCTAGAGACAGCCCCAATCAGCCCCAGCATTTT
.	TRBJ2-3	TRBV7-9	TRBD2	CASSGSGAGVDTQYF	TGTGCCAGCAGCGGTAGCGGGGCCGGGGTGGATACGCAGTATTTT
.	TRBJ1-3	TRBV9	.	CASSVGIFSGNTIYF	TGTGCCAGCAGCGTTGGGATCTTCTCTGGAAACACCATATATTTT
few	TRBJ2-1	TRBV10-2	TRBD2	CASSESSSGGAKNEQFF	TGCGCCAGCAGTGAGTCGTCTAGCGGGGGGGCCAAGAATGAGCAGTTCTTC
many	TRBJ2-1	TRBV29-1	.	CSVEVPNPYNEQFF	TGCAGCGTTGAAGTACCTAACCCCTACAATGAGCAGTTCTTC
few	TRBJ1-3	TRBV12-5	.	CPTISGNTIYF	TGTCCCACAATCTCTGGAAACACCATATATTTT
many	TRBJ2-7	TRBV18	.	CASSPGYEQYF	TGTGCCAGCTCACCAGGGTACGAGCAGTACTTC
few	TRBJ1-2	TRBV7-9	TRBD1	CASSRTGTGYGYTF	TGTGCCAGCAGCCGGACCGGGACAGGCTATGGCTACACCTTC
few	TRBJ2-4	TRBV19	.	CASSLGFTERAKNIQYF	TGTGCCAGTAGCCTAGGATTCACAGAAAGAGCCAAAAACATTCAGTACTTC
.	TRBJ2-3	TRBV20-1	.	CSARAAEDTQYF	TGCAGTGCTAGGGCCGCGGAGGACACGCAGTATTTT
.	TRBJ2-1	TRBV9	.	CASSGTGSNEQFF	TGTGCCAGCAGCGGTACAGGGTCGAATGAGCAGTTCTTC
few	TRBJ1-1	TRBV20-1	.	CSARRRLMDTEAFF	TGCAGTGCTAGGCGACGGTTGATGGACACTGAAGCTTTCTTT
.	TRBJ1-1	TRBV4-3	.	CASSQDWGRAGSTEAFF	TGCGCCAGCAGCCAAGATTGGGGCAGAGCAGGGTCAACTGAAGCTTTCTTT
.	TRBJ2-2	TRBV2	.	CASSDPARAWAGELFF	TGTGCCAGCAGTGACCCGGCCAGGGCGTGGGCCGGGGAGCTGTTTTTT
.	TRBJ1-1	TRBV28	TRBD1	CASITDRVHTEAFF	TGTGCCAGCATCACTGACAGGGTACACACTGAAGCTTTCTTT
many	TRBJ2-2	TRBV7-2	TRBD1	CASSLFGTGVTGELFF	TGTGCCAGCAGCTTATTCGGGACAGGGGTTACCGGGGAGCTGTTTTTT
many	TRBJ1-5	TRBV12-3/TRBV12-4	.	CASSFLLQGIGNQPQHF	TGTGCCAGCAGCTTTCTGCTACAGGGAATTGGCAATCAGCCCCAGCATTTT
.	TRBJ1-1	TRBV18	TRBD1	CASTRQGRDTEAFF	TGTGCCAGCACCAGACAGGGTAGGGACACTGAAGCTTTCTTT
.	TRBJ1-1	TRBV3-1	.	CASSQASGTEAFF	TGTGCCAGCAGCCAAGCTTCCGGGACTGAAGCTTTCTTT
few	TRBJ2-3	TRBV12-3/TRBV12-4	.	CASSPRGFLTDTQYF	TGTGCCAGCAGTCCCCGGGGGTTCCTCACAGATACGCAGTATTTT
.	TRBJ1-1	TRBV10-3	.	CAIRTNMEAFF	TGTGCCATCAGAACCAACATGGAAGCTTTCTTT
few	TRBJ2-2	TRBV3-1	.	CASSPHETGELFF	TGTGCCAGCAGCCCACACGAAACCGGGGAGCTGTTTTTT
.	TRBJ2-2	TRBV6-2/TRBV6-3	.	CASGLAWDTGELFF	TGTGCCAGCGGACTGGCTTGGGACACCGGGGAGCTGTTTTTT
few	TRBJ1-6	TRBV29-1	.	CSVVGHSPLHF	TGCAGCGTTGTAGGGCATTCACCCCTCCACTTT
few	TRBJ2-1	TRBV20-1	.	CSARGDSEQFF	TGCAGTGCTAGAGGGGACTCTGAGCAGTTCTTC
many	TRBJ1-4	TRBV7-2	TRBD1	CASSLGGTGQEKLFF	TGTGCCAGCAGCTTAGGCGGGACAGGGCAGGAAAAACTGTTTTTT
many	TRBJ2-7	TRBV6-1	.	CASSVEGAPYEQYF	TGTGCCAGCAGTGTTGAAGGAGCCCCCTACGAGCAGTACTTC
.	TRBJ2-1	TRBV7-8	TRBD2	CASKLAGGPHEQFF	TGTGCCAGCAAACTAGCGGGGGGGCCCCATGAGCAGTTCTTC